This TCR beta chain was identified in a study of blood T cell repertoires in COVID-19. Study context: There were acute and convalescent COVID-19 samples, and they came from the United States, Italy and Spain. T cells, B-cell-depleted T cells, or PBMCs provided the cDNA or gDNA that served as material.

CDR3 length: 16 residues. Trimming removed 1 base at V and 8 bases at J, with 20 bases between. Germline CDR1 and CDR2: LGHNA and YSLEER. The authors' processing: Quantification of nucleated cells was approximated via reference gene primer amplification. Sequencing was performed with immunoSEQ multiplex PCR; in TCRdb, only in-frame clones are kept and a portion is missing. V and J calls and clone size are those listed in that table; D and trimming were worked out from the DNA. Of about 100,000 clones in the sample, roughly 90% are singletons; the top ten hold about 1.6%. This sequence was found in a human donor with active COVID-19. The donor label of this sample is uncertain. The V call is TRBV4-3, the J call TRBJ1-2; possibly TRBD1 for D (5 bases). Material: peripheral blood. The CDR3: CASSQGRGRGGGGYTF. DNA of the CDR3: TGCGCCAGCAGCCAAGGTCGGGGGAGGGGAGGTGGAGGCTACACCTTC.